This is a list of T cell receptor beta chains from one sample in a study of OX40 agonist ivuxolimab in advanced cancers. TCRdb keeps only in-frame clones here, not all; method: immunoSEQ multiplex PCR. The sample holds fewer than 25,000 clones, 65% to 90% seen once. This material consisted of CD4+ or CD8+ T cells sorted from blood, taken in a trial of the OX40 agonist ivuxolimab. The receptors originated from an adult with an advanced solid tumor such as melanoma, head and neck, liver or kidney cancer. Each CDR3 is given with its conserved first and last residue. A D gene is named only where the DNA matches it firmly. Size is omitted from some rows. Given values are once, few, many or a class for expanded clones.

TRBJ2-1,TRBV7-2,.,.,CASSPPYMVEQFF,TGTGCCAGCAGCCCGCCGTATATGGTTGAGCAGTTCTTC
TRBJ2-3,TRBV7-6,.,.,CASSLGERVSGDTQYF,TGTGCCAGCAGCTTAGGGGAGCGAGTGAGCGGAGATACGCAGTATTTT
TRBJ2-1,TRBV19,few,.,CASSIGPYNEQFF,TGTGCCAGTAGTATAGGGCCCTACAATGAGCAGTTCTTC
TRBJ2-7,TRBV9,.,.,CASSLAGTTAEQYF,TGTGCCAGCAGCCTGGCCGGGACGACGGCCGAGCAGTACTTC
TRBJ1-3,TRBV27,.,.,CASSLSRSGNTIYF,TGTGCCAGCAGTTTATCACGCTCTGGAAACACCATATATTTT
TRBJ2-5,TRBV29-1,.,TRBD1,CSVEGRRQGPETQYF,TGCAGCGTTGAAGGGAGGCGACAGGGGCCAGAGACCCAGTACTTC
TRBJ2-5,TRBV2,.,TRBD1,CASRQGVQETQYF,TGTGCCAGCAGACAGGGGGTACAAGAGACCCAGTACTTC
TRBJ1-5,TRBV27,.,.,CASSLSPGSNQPQHF,TGTGCCAGCAGTTTATCTCCAGGGAGCAATCAGCCCCAGCATTTT
TRBJ1-6,TRBV2,.,TRBD1,CASSSYSGGQTLHF,TGTGCCAGCAGCTCCTACTCAGGGGGCCAGACCCTCCACTTT
TRBJ2-7,TRBV7-9,.,TRBD1,CASSTKWDRVGEQYF,TGTGCCAGCAGCACTAAATGGGACAGGGTCGGGGAGCAGTACTTC
TRBJ1-2,TRBV30,.,.,CAWSSSGGDYGYTF,TGTGCCTGGAGTTCTAGTGGGGGAGACTATGGCTACACCTTC
TRBJ2-7,TRBV7-8,once,.,CASSLNADRASYEQYF,TGTGCCAGCAGCTTGAACGCGGACCGGGCCTCCTACGAGCAGTACTTC
TRBJ2-2,TRBV11-2,.,.,CASSLRYTGELFF,TGTGCCAGCAGCTTAAGGTACACCGGGGAGCTGTTTTTT
TRBJ1-1,TRBV9,.,TRBD1,CASSASGTAKEAFF,TGTGCCAGCAGCGCGTCCGGGACAGCCAAAGAAGCTTTCTTT
TRBJ1-4,TRBV5-8,.,.,CASSLLQGSIGTNEKLFF,TGTGCCAGCAGCTTGTTACAGGGTTCTATTGGGACTAATGAAAAACTGTTTTTT
TRBJ1-1,TRBV2,.,.,CASSGLDGTAFF,TGTGCCAGCAGTGGGCTGGACGGAACAGCTTTCTTT
TRBJ2-3,TRBV7-8,.,TRBD1,CASSSGQADTQYF,TGTGCCAGCAGCTCGGGACAGGCAGATACGCAGTATTTT
TRBJ2-1,TRBV7-6,.,.,CASSTTDNEQFF,TGTGCCAGCAGCACGACCGACAATGAGCAGTTCTTC
TRBJ2-7,TRBV7-6,.,.,CASSKSGLTHEQYF,TGTGCCAGCAGCAAATCCGGGCTAACCCACGAGCAGTACTTC
TRBJ1-4,TRBV11-2,.,.,CASSLVAGGGEKLFF,TGTGCCAGCAGCTTAGTGGCGGGAGGTGGGGAAAAACTGTTTTTT
TRBJ2-7,TRBV6-5,.,.,CASSPSVEQYF,TGTGCCAGCAGCCCTAGCGTCGAGCAGTACTTC
TRBJ2-7,TRBV29-1,once,.,CSVGPEDYEQYF,TGCAGCGTCGGTCCGGAGGACTACGAGCAGTACTTC
TRBJ2-1,TRBV9,once,TRBD1,CASNGPGQGSYNEQFF,TGTGCCAGCAACGGTCCTGGACAGGGCTCCTACAATGAGCAGTTCTTC
TRBJ2-3,TRBV19,.,.,CASSTRQGPGVDTQYF,TGTGCCAGTAGTACCCGACAGGGTCCGGGAGTAGATACGCAGTATTTT
TRBJ1-4,TRBV27,.,.,CASSPTNEKLFF,TGTGCCAGCAGTCCAACTAATGAAAAACTGTTTTTT
TRBJ2-1,TRBV28,.,TRBD2,CASSLVLDSGSGSYNEQFF,TGTGCCAGCAGTCTGGTTTTGGATAGCGGGAGCGGCTCCTACAATGAGCAGTTCTTC
TRBJ2-7,TRBV11-3,.,TRBD1,CASSLGDSYEQYF,TGTGCCAGCAGCTTAGGGGACAGTTACGAGCAGTACTTC
TRBJ2-2,TRBV29-1,few,.,CSVALISRTAGELFF,TGCAGCGTTGCTCTGATTTCGCGCACGGCCGGGGAGCTGTTTTTT
TRBJ2-7,TRBV28,once,.,CASSFPPPKQVTTYEQYF,TGTGCCAGCAGTTTCCCTCCTCCCAAACAAGTAACGACCTACGAGCAGTACTTC